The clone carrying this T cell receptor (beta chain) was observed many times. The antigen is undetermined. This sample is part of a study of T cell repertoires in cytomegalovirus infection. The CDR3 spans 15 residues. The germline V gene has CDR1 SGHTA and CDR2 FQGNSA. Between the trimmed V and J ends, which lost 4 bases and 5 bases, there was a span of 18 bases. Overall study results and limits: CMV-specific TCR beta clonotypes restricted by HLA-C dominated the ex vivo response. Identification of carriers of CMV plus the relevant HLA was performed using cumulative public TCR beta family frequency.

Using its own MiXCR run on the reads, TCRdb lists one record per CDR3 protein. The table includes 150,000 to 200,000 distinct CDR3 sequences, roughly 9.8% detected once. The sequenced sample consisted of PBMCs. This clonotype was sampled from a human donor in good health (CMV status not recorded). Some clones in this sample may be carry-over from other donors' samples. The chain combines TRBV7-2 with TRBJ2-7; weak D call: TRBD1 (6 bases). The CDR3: CASSSLGTLGDEQYF. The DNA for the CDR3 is TGTGCCAGCAGCTCGCTAGGGACATTGGGGGACGAGCAGTACTTC.